Sequencing of this T cell receptor (beta chain) was carried out in a study of cytomegalovirus exposure and HLA in healthy donors. Study-wide results and caveats: Reports described diagnosis of cytomegalovirus status by the classifier as highly specific and sensitive. V- and J-gene trimming in TCR beta was tied to a missense DCLRE1C variant by an analysis performed later. Presence/absence results assume similar sequencing depth per donor, which may not hold.

V shed 4 bases, J shed 0 bases, and the junction held 5 bases outside the gene matches. The CDR3 is made up of 16 amino acids. From germline, CDR1 is MGHDK and CDR2 SYGVNS. This clone turned up a few times. Antigen unknown. PCR was performed using 60 Vbeta and 13 Jbeta primers. Measured with immunoSEQ multiplex PCR; TCRdb has only the in-frame clones, and not every one. The table has tens of thousands of clones, around 79% seen once; the top ten hold 14% to 15%. V gene TRBV25-1 combines with J gene TRBJ2-1, with 8 positions matching TRBD2. The receptor was derived from a woman in her thirties or forties in good health and CMV-seropositive. The material sequenced was PBMCs. The DNA for the CDR3 is TGTGCCAGCAGTGTAGCGGGGACACACTCCTACAATGAGCAGTTCTTC. Protein: CASSVAGTHSYNEQFF.